A single sample gave rise to the 9 T cell receptor beta chains below, sequenced in a study of blood T cell repertoires in COVID-19 (dated by TCRdb to the early 2020s). The method behind the library was the immunoSEQ multiplex PCR assay. TCRdb limited this immuneACCESS table to in-frame rearrangements with V and J called. A share of clones is missing; checked studies link under half to unresolved V genes, and the rest is unexplained. Here the sample has approximately 210,000 clones; 80% to 85% occur a single time. Around 9.3% of the sample is in the top ten clones. Sequenced: PBMCs or T cells enriched from blood (not recorded which). The receptors derive from a woman aged 45 to 65 with acute COVID-19.

V is TRBV21-1 and J is TRBJ1-1. TRBV21-1 is listed as a pseudogene. This CDR3 is 12 amino acids long. As DNA, the CDR3 is TGTGCCAGCAGTATAAAGAACACTGAAGCTTTCTTT. Translation: CASSIKNTEAFF.

The gene calls are TRBV7-8 and TRBJ1-6; TRBD1 agrees at 7 bases. The CDR3 is 14 amino acids. CDR1 and CDR2 (germline): SGHVS, FQNEAQ. V gave up 5 bases and J gave up 7 bases; unmatched junction bases: 5. Here the CDR3 reads CASSLDRLNSPLHF. Here the CDR3 DNA reads TGTGCCAGCAGCCTGGACAGGTTGAATTCACCCCTCCACTTT.

This rearrangement joins TRBV10-3 to TRBJ1-6; a weak D match, TRBD1 (5 bases). V lost 3 bases and J lost 10, with 13 bases in between. CDR3 length: 14 amino acids. Per the germline V gene, CDR1 is ENHRY and CDR2 is SYGVKD. CDR3: CAISERDSRSPLHF. The CDR3 bases are TGTGCCATCAGTGAACGGGACTCGAGGTCACCCCTCCACTTT.

The rearrangement links TRBV5-6 to TRBJ1-1, with D unclear. Germline loops: CDR1 SGHDT, CDR2 YYEEEE. V lost 1 base, J lost 8 bases, and 12 bases lay in between. CDR3 length: 13 amino acids. CDR3 nucleotide sequence: TGTGCCAGCAGCTTGAAAACTGGAGGGGAAGCTTTCTTT. Its protein product is CASSLKTGGEAFF.

The genes are TRBV19 and TRBJ2-1, with D tentatively TRBD1 (6 bases). Germline V gene sequence: CDR1 LNHDA, CDR2 SQIVND (reference sequence). Between the trimmed V and J ends, which lost 2 bases and 6 bases, there was a span of 14 bases. The CDR3 runs 15 residues. The CDR3 sequence is CASSIPGQGGNEQFF. Written as DNA, the CDR3 is TGTGCCAGTAGTATACCGGGACAAGGGGGCAATGAGCAGTTCTTC. Full variable domain (outside the CDR3, taken from reference TRBV19 and TRBJ2-1): DGGITQSPKYLFRKEGQNVTLSCEQNLNHDAMYWYRQDPGQGLRLIYYSQIVNDFQKGDIAEGYSVSREKKESFPLTVTSAQKNPTAFYLCASSIPGQGGNEQFFGPGTRLTVL.

The chain has TRBV18 and TRBJ1-1; 9 nucleotides agree with TRBD1. J lost 1 base, V lost 3 bases, and 3 bases had no gene match. Germline V gene data show CDR1 as KGHSH and CDR2 as LQKENI. The CDR3 is 15 amino acids. CDR3 residues: CASSPGQGGNTEAFF. The CDR3 coding sequence is TGTGCCAGCTCACCGGGACAGGGTGGGAACACTGAAGCTTTCTTT.

The V gene is TRBV7-3, the J gene TRBJ2-2; possible D gene TRBD1, 5 bases. The CDR3 extends over 16 amino acids. Germline V CDR1 and CDR2: SGHTA, FQGTGA. The V gene lost 5 bases and the J gene lost 5 bases, with 18 bases spanning the gap. CDR3 nucleotides: TGTGCCAGCAGCCCTAGGTCTGGGGCGTTGACCGGGGAGCTGTTTTTT. Translating gives CASSPRSGALTGELFF.

This clone was detected once. J is TRBJ1-2 and V is TRBV6-2 or TRBV6-3, with TRBD1 identical over 9 bases. This CDR3 is built from 14 residues. The J segment lost 8 bases and the V segment lost 6 bases, leaving 10 bases of the junction unmatched. CDR1 is MNHEY and CDR2 is SVGEGT in the germline V gene. This CDR3 is CASSPGQGRKGYTF. The CDR3 coding sequence is TGTGCCAGCAGCCCCGGACAGGGGAGGAAAGGCTACACCTTC.

The chain couples TRBV5-3 to TRBJ1-6; weak D call: TRBD1 (5 bases). Being an ORF, TRBV5-3 has a function that is uncertain. The V end lost 6 bases, the J end lost 2 bases, and 18 bases lay between the germline ends. The CDR3 runs 17 residues. CDR3 protein: CARTLGRGGAYNSPLHF. The CDR3 DNA sequence: TGTGCCAGAACCCTTGGAAGGGGAGGGGCCTATAATTCACCCCTCCACTTT.